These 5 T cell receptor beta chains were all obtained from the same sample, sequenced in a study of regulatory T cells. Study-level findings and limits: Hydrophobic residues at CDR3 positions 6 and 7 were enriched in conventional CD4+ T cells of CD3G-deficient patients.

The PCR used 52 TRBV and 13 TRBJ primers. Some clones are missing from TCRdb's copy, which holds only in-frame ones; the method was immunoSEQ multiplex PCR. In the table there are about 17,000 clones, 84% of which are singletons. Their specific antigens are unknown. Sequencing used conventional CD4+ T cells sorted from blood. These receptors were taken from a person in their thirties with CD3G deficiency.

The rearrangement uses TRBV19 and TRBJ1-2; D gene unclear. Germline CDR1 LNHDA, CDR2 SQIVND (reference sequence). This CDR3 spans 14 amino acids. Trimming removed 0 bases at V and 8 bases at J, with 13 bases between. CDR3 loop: CASSIDGSAQGYTF. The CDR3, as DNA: TGTGCCAGTAGTATAGATGGTTCGGCTCAAGGCTACACCTTC.

CDR3 sequence (DNA): TGTGCCAGCTCACCACGCCCAGGGTCGATCACAGATACGCAGTATTTT. This encodes CASSPRPGSITDTQYF. This chain joins TRBV18 and TRBJ2-3; the D gene is possibly TRBD1 (5 bases). The V and J ends lost 1 base and 2 bases respectively, with 13 bases between them. There are 16 residues in the CDR3. Germline V gene lookup returns CDR1 KGHSH and CDR2 LQKENI. Combining the CDR3 with reference TRBV18 and TRBJ2-3 gives the whole variable domain NAGVMQNPRHLVRRRGQEARLRCSPMKGHSHVYWYRQLPEEGLKFMVYLQKENIIDESGMPKERFSAEFPKEGPSILRIQQVVRGDSAAYFCASSPRPGSITDTQYFGPGTRLTVL.

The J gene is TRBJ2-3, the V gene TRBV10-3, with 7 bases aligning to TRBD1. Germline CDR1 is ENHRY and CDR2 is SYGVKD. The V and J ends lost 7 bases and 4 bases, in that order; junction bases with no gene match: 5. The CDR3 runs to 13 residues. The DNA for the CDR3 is TGTGCCATCAAGGGACAGAGGGCAGATACGCAGTATTTT. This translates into CAIKGQRADTQYF.

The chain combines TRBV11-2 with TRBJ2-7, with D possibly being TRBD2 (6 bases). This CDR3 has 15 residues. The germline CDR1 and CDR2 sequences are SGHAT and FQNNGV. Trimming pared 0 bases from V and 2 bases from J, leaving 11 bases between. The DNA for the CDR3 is TGTGCCAGCAGCTTAGATGGGTGGGGGGCCTACGAGCAGTACTTC. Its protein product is CASSLDGWGAYEQYF.

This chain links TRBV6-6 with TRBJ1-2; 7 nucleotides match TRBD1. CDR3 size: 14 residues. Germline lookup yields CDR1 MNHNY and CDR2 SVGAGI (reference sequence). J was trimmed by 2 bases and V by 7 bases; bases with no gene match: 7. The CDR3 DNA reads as TGTGCCAGCATGCCGGGACAGAAGAACTATGGCTACACCTTC. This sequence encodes CASMPGQKNYGYTF.